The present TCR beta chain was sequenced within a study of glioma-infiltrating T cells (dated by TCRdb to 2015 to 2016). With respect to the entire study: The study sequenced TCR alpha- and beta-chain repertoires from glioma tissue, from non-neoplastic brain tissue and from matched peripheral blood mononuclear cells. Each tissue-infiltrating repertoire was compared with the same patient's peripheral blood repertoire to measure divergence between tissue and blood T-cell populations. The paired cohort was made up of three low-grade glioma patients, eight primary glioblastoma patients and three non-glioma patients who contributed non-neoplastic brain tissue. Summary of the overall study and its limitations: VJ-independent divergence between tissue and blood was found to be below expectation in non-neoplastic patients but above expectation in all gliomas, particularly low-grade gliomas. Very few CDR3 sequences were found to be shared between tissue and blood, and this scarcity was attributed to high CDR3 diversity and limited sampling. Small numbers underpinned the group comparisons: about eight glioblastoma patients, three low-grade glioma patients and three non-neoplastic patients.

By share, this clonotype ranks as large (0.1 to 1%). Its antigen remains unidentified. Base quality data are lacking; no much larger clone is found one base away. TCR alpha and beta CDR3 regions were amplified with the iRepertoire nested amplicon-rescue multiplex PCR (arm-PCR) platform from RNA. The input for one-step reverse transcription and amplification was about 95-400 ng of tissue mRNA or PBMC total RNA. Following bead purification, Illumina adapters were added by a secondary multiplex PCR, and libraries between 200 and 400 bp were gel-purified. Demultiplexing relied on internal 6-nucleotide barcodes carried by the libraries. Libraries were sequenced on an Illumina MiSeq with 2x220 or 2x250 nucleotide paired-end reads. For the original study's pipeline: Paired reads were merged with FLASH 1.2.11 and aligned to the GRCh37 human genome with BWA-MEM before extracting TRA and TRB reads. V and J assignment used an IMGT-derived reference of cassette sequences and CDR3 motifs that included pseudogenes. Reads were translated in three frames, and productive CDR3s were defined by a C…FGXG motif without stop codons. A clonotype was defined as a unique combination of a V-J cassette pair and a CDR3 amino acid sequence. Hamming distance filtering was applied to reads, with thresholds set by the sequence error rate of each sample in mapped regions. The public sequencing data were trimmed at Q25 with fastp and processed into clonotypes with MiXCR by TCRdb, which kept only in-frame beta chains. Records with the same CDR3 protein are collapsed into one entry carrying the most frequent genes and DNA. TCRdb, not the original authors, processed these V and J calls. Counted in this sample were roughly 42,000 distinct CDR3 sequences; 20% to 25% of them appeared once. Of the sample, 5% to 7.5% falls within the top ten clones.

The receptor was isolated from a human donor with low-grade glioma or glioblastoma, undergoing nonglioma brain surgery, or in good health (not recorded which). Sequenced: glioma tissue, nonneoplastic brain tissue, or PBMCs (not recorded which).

CDR3 loop: CASSQDQSGDNEQFF. Read as DNA, the sequence is TGCGCCAGCAGCCAAGACCAATCGGGGGACAATGAGCAGTTCTTC. Recombination connected TRBV4-3 to TRBJ2-1; TRBD2 might be the D gene, on 6 matching bases. The CDR1 and CDR2 encoded by the germline V gene are LGHNA and YSLEER. The CDR3 spans 15 residues, from the cysteine through the phenylalanine. This entry keeps only the CDR3 DNA: 45 bases, framed from base 1. Cut back by 0 bases and 5 bases, the V and J ends lie 11 bases apart.